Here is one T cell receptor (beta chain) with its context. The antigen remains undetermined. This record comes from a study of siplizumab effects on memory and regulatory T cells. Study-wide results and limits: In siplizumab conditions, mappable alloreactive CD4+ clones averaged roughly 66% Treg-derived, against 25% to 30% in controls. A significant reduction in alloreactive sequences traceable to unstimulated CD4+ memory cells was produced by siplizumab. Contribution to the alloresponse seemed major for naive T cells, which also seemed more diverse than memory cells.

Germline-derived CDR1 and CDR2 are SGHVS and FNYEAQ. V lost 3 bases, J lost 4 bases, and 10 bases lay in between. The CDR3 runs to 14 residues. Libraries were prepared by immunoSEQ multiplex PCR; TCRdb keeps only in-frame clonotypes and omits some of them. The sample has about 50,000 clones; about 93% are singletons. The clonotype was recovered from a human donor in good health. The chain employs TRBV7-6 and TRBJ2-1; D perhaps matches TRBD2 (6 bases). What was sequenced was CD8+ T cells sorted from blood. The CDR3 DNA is TGTGCCAGCAGCTTGGCAGGGAGGTACAATGAGCAGTTCTTC. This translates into CASSLAGRYNEQFF.